Shown below are 27 T cell receptor beta chains from a single sample sequenced in a study of CD8 T cells in Susac syndrome. Random hexamers served to reverse transcribe roughly 0.45 to 1 ug RNA. TCRdb redid the calling of the immunoSEQ multiplex PCR reads with MiXCR, one entry per CDR3 protein. The sample yields some 190,000 distinct CDR3 sequences, roughly 94% seen once. Sequencing was carried out using CD4+ T cells from PBMCs. These receptors originate from a human donor in good health.

This clonotype came up once. J is TRBJ1-2 and V is TRBV27; 10 nucleotides line up with TRBD1. CDR3 length equals 14 residues. V dropped 3 bases and J dropped 10; count of bases not matched to a gene: 8. The germline V gene has CDR1 MNHEY and CDR2 SMNVEV (reference sequence). Here the CDR3 reads CASSFRDRGGAYTF. DNA for the CDR3: TGTGCCAGCAGTTTTCGGGACAGGGGAGGCGCCTACACCTTC.

The V gene is TRBV9, the J gene TRBJ2-2; D unclear. Per germline, CDR1 SGDLS and CDR2 YYNGEE. There are 13 residues in the CDR3. The V and J ends lost 6 bases and 1 base respectively, with 7 bases between them. The CDR3 spells CASTFGNTGELFF. CDR3 in DNA: TGTGCCAGCACCTTCGGGAACACCGGGGAGCTGTTTTTT.

CDR3 in amino acids: CASSSAGVSDEQFF. CDR3 nucleotide sequence: TGCGCCAGCAGCAGCGCGGGAGTATCCGATGAGCAGTTCTTC. The chain uses TRBV5-1 and TRBJ2-1; 7 bases map to TRBD2. The germline V gene encodes CDR1 SGHRS and CDR2 YFSETQ. The CDR3 has 14 amino acids. The V gene end was trimmed by 4 bases and the J gene end by 8 bases; junction bases not matched to a gene: 9.

CDR3 in amino acids: CATKGGGTQDTQYF. As DNA, the CDR3 is TGTGCCACCAAAGGAGGGGGCACTCAGGATACGCAGTATTTT. The chain uses TRBV15 and TRBJ2-3; TRBD1 might be the D (7 bases). Germline CDR1 and CDR2: LNHNV and YYDKDF (reference sequence). V lost 7 bases and J lost 6, with 17 bases in between. This CDR3 contains 14 residues.

The CDR3 sequence: CASSTGYEQYV. The CDR3 DNA reads as TGTGCCAGCAGTACAGGATACGAGCAGTACGTC. This rearrangement joins TRBV27 to TRBJ2-7; TRBD1 is a possible D gene (5 bases). The CDR3 runs 11 residues. V lost 5 bases to trimming and J lost 4 bases, with 6 bases between them. CDR1 is MNHEY and CDR2 is SMNVEV in the germline V gene (reference sequence).

This chain links TRBV15 with TRBJ2-1, with a tentative D call TRBD1 (5 bases). The germline V gene has CDR1 LNHNV and CDR2 YYDKDF (reference sequence). The CDR3 length is 15 residues. The V end lost 0 bases, the J end lost 3 bases, and 9 bases lay between the germline ends. This chain's CDR3 is CATSRDTGSYNEQFF. DNA for the CDR3: TGTGCCACCAGCAGAGATACAGGTAGCTACAATGAGCAGTTCTTC.

The V call is TRBV29-1, the J call TRBJ1-2, with 9 bases identical to TRBD1. From germline, CDR1 is SQVTM and CDR2 ANQGSEA. Trimming cost V 7 bases and J 2 bases; bases outside gene matches: 5. CDR3 length equals 13 residues. The CDR3 nucleotides read TGCAGCGCTCGGACAGGGGACAACTATGGCTACACCTTC. Protein sequence: CSARTGDNYGYTF.

The table lists this clonotype with a count of one. The chain couples TRBV2 to TRBJ2-7, with 10 bases identical to TRBD2. The CDR3 is 14 residues long. Germline V gene data show CDR1 as SNHLY and CDR2 as FYNNEI. V shed 2 bases and J 5 bases; nucleotides not matched to a gene: 3. The CDR3 is CASSELLAGDEQYV. In nucleotides, the CDR3 is TGTGCCAGCAGTGAACTGCTAGCGGGAGACGAGCAGTACGTC.

This chain connects TRBV28 to TRBJ2-7, with 7 positions matching TRBD2. The CDR3 is made up of 14 amino acids. Germline V CDR1 and CDR2: MDHEN, SYDVKM. Trimming took 3 bases from V and 4 from J; bases not matched to a gene: 6. CDR3 DNA: TGTGCCAGCAGTTTGGGGGACTATGCTTACGAGCAGTACGTC. Protein: CASSLGDYAYEQYV.

This chain joins TRBV3-1 and TRBJ1-2, with D unresolved. The V and J ends lost 1 base and 6 bases respectively, with 12 bases between them. CDR3 length: 14 amino acids. From germline, CDR1 is LGHDT and CDR2 YNNKEL (reference sequence). The CDR3 sequence is CASSQVPYINGYTF. The CDR3 DNA reads TGTGCCAGCAGCCAAGTCCCCTATATCAATGGCTACACCTTC.

The chain uses TRBV2 and TRBJ2-7; no firm D call. This CDR3 is built from 11 residues. V lost 2 bases and J lost 6, with 5 bases in between. Germline CDR1 SNHLY, CDR2 FYNNEI. CDR3 in amino acids: CASSERFEQYV. The CDR3 bases are TGTGCCAGCAGTGAACGGTTCGAGCAGTACGTC.

The chain uses TRBV27 and TRBJ2-3; D call uncertain. This CDR3 is built from 12 residues. Germline lookup yields CDR1 MNHEY and CDR2 SMNVEV (reference sequence). V was trimmed by 2 bases and J by 6 bases, leaving 6 bases between them. The CDR3 sequence is CASSLTGDTQYF. The CDR3 nucleotides are TGTGCCAGCAGTTTAACCGGCGATACGCAGTATTTT.

The genes are TRBV30 and TRBJ1-2; no definite D call. The germline V gene has CDR1 GTSNPN and CDR2 SVGIG (reference sequence). V lost 3 bases and J 0 bases, leaving 11 bases between the germline ends. The CDR3 has 14 residues. The CDR3 protein is CAWRLGWANYGYTF. CDR3 nucleotide sequence: TGTGCCTGGAGATTAGGGTGGGCTAACTATGGCTACACCTTC.

The chain is built from TRBV20-1 and TRBJ1-1; no definite D call. V lost 5 bases to trimming and J lost 3 bases, with 16 bases between them. The germline CDR1 and CDR2 sequences are DFQATT and SNEGSKA (reference sequence). This CDR3 spans 14 amino acids. This CDR3 is CSAASGREDTEAFF. As DNA, the CDR3 is TGCAGTGCTGCTAGTGGACGAGAAGACACTGAAGCTTTCTTT.

The CDR3 loop is CATSDSGTGFEKLFF. DNA for the CDR3: TGTGCCACCAGTGACTCCGGGACAGGGTTTGAAAAACTGTTTTTT. The V and J genes are TRBV24-1 and TRBJ1-4, with 9 bases lining up with TRBD1. The CDR3 sequence is 15 residues long. The junction had 6 bases not matched to a gene; V was cut back by 4 bases and J by 7 bases. Germline CDR1 reads KGHDR; CDR2 reads SFDVKD.

This chain joins TRBV3-1 and TRBJ1-2; D not resolved. The CDR3 consists of 14 residues. V lost 1 base and J lost 7, with 13 bases in between. Germline CDR1 and CDR2: LGHDT and YNNKEL (reference sequence). The DNA for the CDR3 is TGTGCCAGCAGCCAAGTCGACGCTTGGTCTGGCTACACCTTC. Translated, it gives CASSQVDAWSGYTF.

The chain has TRBV29-1 and TRBJ1-1; D may be TRBD1 (6 bases). The CDR3 spans 14 residues. Between the trimmed V and J ends, which lost 4 bases and 1 base, there was a span of 13 bases. The germline V gene encodes CDR1 SQVTM and CDR2 ANQGSEA. In nucleotides, the CDR3 is TGCAGCGTTGGGGGCGGACAGTCGAACACTGAAGCTTTCTTT. Protein sequence: CSVGGGQSNTEAFF.

The chain has TRBV20-1 and TRBJ1-6; D call uncertain. V shed 2 bases and J shed 9 bases, with 11 bases lying between them. Germline V gives CDR1 DFQATT, CDR2 SNEGSKA (reference sequence). This CDR3 has 13 residues. The CDR3 DNA is TGCAGTGCTAGATCCAGCGGAGGTTCACCCCTCCACTTT. This gives the protein CSARSSGGSPLHF.

The chain links TRBV30 to TRBJ1-4, with D possibly being TRBD1 (5 bases). V gave up 6 bases and J gave up 6 bases, with 17 bases separating them. The CDR3 runs to 14 residues. CDR1 and CDR2 (germline): GTSNPN, SVGIG (reference sequence). CDR3 residues: CACIPGLSDEKLFF. Written as DNA, the CDR3 is TGTGCCTGTATCCCGGGACTTTCCGATGAAAAACTGTTTTTT.

The V gene is TRBV3-1, the J gene TRBJ2-7, with 9 positions matching TRBD2. Germline V CDR1 and CDR2: LGHDT, YNNKEL (reference sequence). The CDR3 loop spans 14 amino acids. V dropped 2 bases and J dropped 6; count of bases not matched to a gene: 5. DNA for the CDR3: TGTGCCAGCAGCCAAAGGGAGCGGGGGGCCGAGCAGTACTTC. Amino acid sequence: CASSQRERGAEQYF.

The V gene is TRBV4-3, the J gene TRBJ1-1; D gene ambiguous. Between the trimmed V and J ends, which lost 0 bases and 5 bases, there was a span of 7 bases. Germline-derived CDR1 and CDR2 are LGHNA and YSLEER. The CDR3 loop spans 13 amino acids. CDR3 nucleotide sequence: TGCGCCAGCAGCCAAGATCGAGGGACTGAAGCTTTCTTT. Its protein is CASSQDRGTEAFF.

The chain uses TRBV24-1 and TRBJ2-2; D gene unclear. CDR3 length: 13 amino acids. Per the germline V gene, CDR1 is KGHDR and CDR2 is SFDVKD. The V gene lost 8 bases and the J gene lost 4 bases, with 10 bases spanning the gap. The CDR3 DNA follows: TGTGCCACCAATACCCAGTTCACCGGGGAGCTGTTTTTT. Protein product: CATNTQFTGELFF.

The rearrangement uses TRBV19 and TRBJ2-1; 7 bases are a match to TRBD2. The CDR3 contains 16 residues. Trimming removed 3 bases from V and 5 bases from J; junction bases left unmatched: 10. CDR1 and CDR2 (germline): LNHDA, SQIVND (reference sequence). CDR3 bases: TGTGCCAGTAGTATGCGGGCGGGAGAGAGTGACAATGAGCAGTTCTTC. Encoded protein: CASSMRAGESDNEQFF.

The V call is TRBV9, the J call TRBJ1-5, with 10 positions matching TRBD1. The CDR3 is made up of 16 amino acids. Germline CDR1 SGDLS, CDR2 YYNGEE. J gave up 0 bases and V 4 bases, and 4 bases lay outside the gene matches. In DNA, the CDR3 is TGTGCCAGCAGCCCAGGGACAGGGGCTAGCAATCAGCCCCAGCATTTT. Residues: CASSPGTGASNQPQHF.

The gene calls are TRBV11-2 and TRBJ1-2; D is undetermined. CDR1 is SGHAT, CDR2 FQNNGV, per germline. CDR3 length equals 14 residues. V was clipped by 3 bases and J by 8 bases, with 16 bases between them. The CDR3 nucleotides read TGTGCCAGCAGCTTGCCCGTTCCGCTCGGCGGCTACACCTTC. Amino acids: CASSLPVPLGGYTF.

The chain combines TRBV29-1 with TRBJ2-5; D might be TRBD2 (6 bases). Germline V gene sequence: CDR1 SQVTM, CDR2 ANQGSEA. CDR3 size: 11 residues. V lost 5 bases and J lost 7, with 11 bases in between. CDR3 in DNA: TGCAGCGTTTGGCTGGGAGGGACCCAGTACTTC. This codes for CSVWLGGTQYF.

The V gene is TRBV29-1, the J gene TRBJ2-5, with D perhaps TRBD2 (5 bases). This CDR3 has 13 amino acids. Germline values: CDR1 SQVTM, CDR2 ANQGSEA. V gave up 1 base and J gave up 1 base, with 7 bases separating them. The CDR3, as DNA: TGCAGCGTTGAAGGGAGCGGCCAAGAGACCCAGTACTTC. Translation gives CSVEGSGQETQYF.